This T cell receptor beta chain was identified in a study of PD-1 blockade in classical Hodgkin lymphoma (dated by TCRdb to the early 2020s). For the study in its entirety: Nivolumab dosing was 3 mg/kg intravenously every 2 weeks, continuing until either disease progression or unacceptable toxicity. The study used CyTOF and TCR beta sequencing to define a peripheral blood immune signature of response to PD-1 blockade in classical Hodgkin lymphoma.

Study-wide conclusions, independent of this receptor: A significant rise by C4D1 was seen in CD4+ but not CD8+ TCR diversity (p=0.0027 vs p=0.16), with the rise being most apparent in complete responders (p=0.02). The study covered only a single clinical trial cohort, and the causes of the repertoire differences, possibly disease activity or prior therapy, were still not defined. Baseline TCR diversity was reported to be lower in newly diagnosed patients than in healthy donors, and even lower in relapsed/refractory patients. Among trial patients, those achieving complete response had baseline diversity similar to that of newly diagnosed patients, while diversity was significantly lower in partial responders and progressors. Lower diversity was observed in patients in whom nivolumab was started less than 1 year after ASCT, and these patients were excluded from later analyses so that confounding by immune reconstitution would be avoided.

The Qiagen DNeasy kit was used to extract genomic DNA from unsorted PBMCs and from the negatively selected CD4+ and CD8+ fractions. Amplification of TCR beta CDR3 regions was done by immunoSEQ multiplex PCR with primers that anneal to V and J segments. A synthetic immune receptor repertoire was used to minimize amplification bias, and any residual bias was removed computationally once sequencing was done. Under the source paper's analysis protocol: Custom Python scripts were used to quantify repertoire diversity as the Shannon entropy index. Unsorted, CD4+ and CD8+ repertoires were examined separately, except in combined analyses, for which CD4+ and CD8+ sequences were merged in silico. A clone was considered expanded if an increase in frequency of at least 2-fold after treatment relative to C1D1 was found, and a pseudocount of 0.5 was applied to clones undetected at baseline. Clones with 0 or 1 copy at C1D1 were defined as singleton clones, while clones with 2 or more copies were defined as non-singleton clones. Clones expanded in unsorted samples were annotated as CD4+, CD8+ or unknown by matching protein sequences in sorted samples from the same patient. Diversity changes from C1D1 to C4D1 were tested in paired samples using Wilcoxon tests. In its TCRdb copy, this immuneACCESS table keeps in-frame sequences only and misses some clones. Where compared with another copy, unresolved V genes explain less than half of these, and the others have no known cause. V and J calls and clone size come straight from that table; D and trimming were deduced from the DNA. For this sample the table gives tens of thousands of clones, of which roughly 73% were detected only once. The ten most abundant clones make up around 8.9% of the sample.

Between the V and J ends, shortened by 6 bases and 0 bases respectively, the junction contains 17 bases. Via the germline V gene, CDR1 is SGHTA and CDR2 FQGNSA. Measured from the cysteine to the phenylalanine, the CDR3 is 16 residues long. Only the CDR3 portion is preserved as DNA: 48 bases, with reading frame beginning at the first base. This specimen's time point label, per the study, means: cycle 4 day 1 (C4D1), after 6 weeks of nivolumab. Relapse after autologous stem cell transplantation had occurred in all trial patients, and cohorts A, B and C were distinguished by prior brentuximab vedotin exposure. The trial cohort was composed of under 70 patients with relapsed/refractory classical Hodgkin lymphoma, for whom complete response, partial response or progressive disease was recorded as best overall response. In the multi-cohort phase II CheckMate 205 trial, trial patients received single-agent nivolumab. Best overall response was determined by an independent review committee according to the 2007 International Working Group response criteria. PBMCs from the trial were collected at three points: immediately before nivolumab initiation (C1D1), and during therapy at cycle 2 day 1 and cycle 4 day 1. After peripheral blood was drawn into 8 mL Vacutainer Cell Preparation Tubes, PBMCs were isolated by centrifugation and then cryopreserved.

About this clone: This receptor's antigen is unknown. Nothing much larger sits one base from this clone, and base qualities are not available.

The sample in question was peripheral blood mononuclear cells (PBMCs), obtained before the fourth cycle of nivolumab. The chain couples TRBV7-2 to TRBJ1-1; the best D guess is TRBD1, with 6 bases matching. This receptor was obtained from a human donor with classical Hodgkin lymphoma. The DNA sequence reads TGTGCCAGCAGTGTAGGAGGACAGACAATGAACACTGAAGCTTTCTTT. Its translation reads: CASSVGGQTMNTEAFF.